This TCR beta chain came from a study of early T cells in non-severe SARS-CoV-2 infection. About the research overall: Sequenced material consisted of bulk RNA (from unsorted whole blood), and chains were unpaired. Notes on the study in general: Using VDJdb, the matching emphasized anti-spike CD8 responses while missing private and CD4 specificities.

The germline V and J ends were trimmed by 2 bases and 2 bases, with 6 bases remaining between them. This CDR3 has 13 residues. Per the germline V gene, CDR1 is KGHSH and CDR2 is LQKENI. Each single cDNA molecule received a unique molecular identifier. TCRdb fed the 5' RACE reads into MiXCR, producing one record per CDR3 protein. The data contain roughly 81,000 distinct CDR3 sequences, more than 5% of them singletons. On this clonotype itself: As yet, its antigen is unknown.

Material: whole blood. The clonotype comes from an adult who was a healthcare worker with PCR-confirmed SARS-CoV-2 infection or an uninfected control (not recorded which). This chain uses TRBV18 with TRBJ1-1; no clear D gene. CDR3 DNA: TGTGCCAGCTCACCATACCTAAACACTGAAGCTTTCTTT. Translated: CASSPYLNTEAFF.